Shown below are 5 T cell receptor beta chains from a single sample sequenced in a study of T-cell memory formation after mild COVID-19. TCRdb used MiXCR to reprocess the 5' RACE reads, holding one entry per CDR3 protein. The repertoire holds roughly 550,000 distinct CDR3 sequences, with roughly 22% as singletons. Sequencing input: PBMCs or a T cell subset sorted from them (not recorded which). The receptors derive from an adult woman who had mild COVID-19 (a few samples of this study predate the infection). Cell type and time point are not known.

This chain uses TRBV19 with TRBJ2-7; D is perhaps TRBD2 (6 bases). In germline, CDR1 is LNHDA, CDR2 SQIVND (reference sequence). This CDR3 is built from 12 residues. Trimming removed 4 bases at V and 7 bases at J, with 11 bases between. CDR3 in amino acids: CASSSGIGEQYF. Written as DNA, the CDR3 is TGTGCCAGTAGTAGCGGGATAGGAGAGCAGTACTTC.

This clonotype was seen a handful of times. This chain joins TRBV7-2 and TRBJ2-3; maybe TRBD2 (6 bases). CDR3 length: 13 amino acids. Germline V gene sequence: CDR1 SGHTA, CDR2 FQGNSA. Trimming took off 6 bases at V and 6 bases at J, with 13 bases between the two ends. The CDR3 protein is CASSRLVRDTQYF. DNA for the CDR3: TGTGCCAGCAGTCGACTAGTGCGGGATACGCAGTATTTT.

This clonotype came up a few times. The chain couples TRBV9 to TRBJ2-3, with D tentatively TRBD1 or TRBD2 (5 bases each). Germline V gene lookup returns CDR1 SGDLS and CDR2 YYNGEE. There are 16 residues in the CDR3. V lost 2 bases and J lost 3, with 16 bases in between. The CDR3 loop reads CASSVSRDGRTDTQYF. The CDR3 region has the DNA TGTGCCAGCAGCGTCAGCCGGGACGGTCGGACAGATACGCAGTATTTT.

This clonotype came up many times. The J gene is TRBJ2-5, the V gene TRBV5-1, with 8 nucleotides matching TRBD2. Germline CDR1 reads SGHRS; CDR2 reads YFSETQ. This CDR3 is 16 amino acids long. V lost 0 bases to trimming and J lost 5 bases; unmatched junction nucleotides: 9. In DNA, the CDR3 is TGCGCCAGCAGCTTGGGGGCTAGCGGGCCCTTGGAGACCCAGTACTTC. Protein sequence: CASSLGASGPLETQYF.

The chain recombines TRBV24-1 with TRBJ1-6; D ambiguous. V was clipped by 7 bases and J by 4 bases, with 16 bases between them. The CDR3 contains 16 residues. The germline V gene encodes CDR1 KGHDR and CDR2 SFDVKD. This CDR3 reads CATREHDQPYNSPLHF. The CDR3 coding sequence is TGTGCCACCAGGGAACACGACCAGCCGTATAATTCACCCCTCCACTTT.